This T cell receptor (beta chain) was identified during a study of blood T cell repertoires in COVID-19. Across the whole study: From T cells, B-cell-depleted T cells, or PBMCs came the material, which was cDNA or gDNA.

Germline CDR1 reads LNHDA; CDR2 reads SQIVND (reference sequence). Trimming removed 0 bases from V and 3 bases from J, with 14 bases in between. This CDR3 has 17 residues. Methods used by the authors: Reference gene primer amplification gave estimated nucleated cell counts. Sequencing used immunoSEQ multiplex PCR; TCRdb keeps in-frame clones, though not all of them. V and J calls and clone size are those listed in that table; D and trimming were worked out from the DNA. The data show more than 85,000 clones, with about 80% seen just once and around 19% held by the top ten. The sample comprised peripheral blood. This TCR was sampled from a woman in her seventies with acute or convalescent COVID-19. This chain connects TRBV19 to TRBJ2-2; D unresolved. DNA of the CDR3: TGTGCCAGTAGTATAGAACGTAGAGGAGTTGACACCGGGGAGCTGTTTTTT. Amino acids: CASSIERRGVDTGELFF.